The 10 T cell receptor beta chains in this list originate from one sample, sequenced in a study of blood T cell repertoires in COVID-19. This table comes from immunoSEQ multiplex PCR, and its TCRdb copy is limited to in-frame clones, with some not included. The data contain about 190,000 clones, 89% of them singletons. Sequencing was performed on peripheral blood. The receptors originated from a man between 40 and 49 years old with acute or convalescent COVID-19.

The chain uses TRBV27 and TRBJ1-5; 9 nucleotides line up with TRBD1. The junction had 4 bases not matched to a gene; V was cut back by 5 bases and J by 5 bases. The CDR3 is made up of 14 amino acids. CDR1 and CDR2 from the germline V gene are MNHEY and SMNVEV (reference sequence). The CDR3 is CASSTGGMDQPQHF. In DNA, the CDR3 is TGTGCCAGCAGTACAGGGGGCATGGATCAGCCCCAGCATTTT.

The CDR3 bases are TGTGCCAGCAGTTCCCTAGACAGGTACGAGCAGTACTTC. Residues: CASSSLDRYEQYF. This sequence joins TRBV12-3 or TRBV12-4 and TRBJ2-7; the D gene is possibly TRBD1 (6 bases). The CDR3 consists of 13 residues. Trimming removed 4 bases from V and 4 bases from J, with 11 bases in between.

This chain links TRBV29-1 with TRBJ2-1; 7 bases are a match to TRBD1. The CDR3 contains 12 residues. The V gene end was trimmed by 7 bases and the J gene end by 4 bases; junction bases not matched to a gene: 4. In germline, CDR1 is SQVTM, CDR2 ANQGSEA. Written as DNA, the CDR3 is TGCAGCGCCCAGGACAGGTACAATGAGCAGTTCTTC. Encoded protein: CSAQDRYNEQFF.

The chain is built from TRBV7-9 and TRBJ2-7, with D maybe TRBD2 (6 bases). The CDR3 has 15 residues. The V end lost 5 bases, the J end lost 2 bases, and 16 bases lay between the germline ends. The germline V gene has CDR1 SEHNR and CDR2 FQNEAQ (reference sequence). This chain's CDR3 is CASSDPGLPTYEQYF. CDR3 sequence (DNA): TGTGCCAGCAGCGACCCGGGACTGCCCACCTACGAGCAGTACTTC.

V gene TRBV6-2 or TRBV6-3 combines with J gene TRBJ2-5; 9 bases are shared with TRBD1. Trimming at V came to 4 bases and at J to 2 bases, leaving 5 bases not matched to a gene. CDR3 length: 15 residues. Per germline, CDR1 MNHEY and CDR2 SVGEGT. The CDR3 protein is CASSSRDRAQETQYF. CDR3 nucleotides: TGTGCCAGCAGTTCGCGGGACAGGGCACAAGAGACCCAGTACTTC.

This clone was observed a single time. This chain joins TRBV2 and TRBJ2-2; D gene ambiguous. With 4 bases removed from V and 5 bases from J, the gap between germline ends came to 5 bases. Germline V gene sequence: CDR1 SNHLY, CDR2 FYNNEI. The CDR3 spans 12 residues. CDR3 sequence: CASSGHTGELFF. For the CDR3, the DNA is TGTGCCAGCAGTGGGCATACCGGGGAGCTGTTTTTT.

The chain couples TRBV6-2 or TRBV6-3 to TRBJ1-5, with D hard to call. Germline lookup yields CDR1 MNHEY and CDR2 SVGEGT. The CDR3 has 14 amino acids. V lost 3 bases, J lost 6 bases, and 12 bases lay in between. The DNA for the CDR3 is TGTGCCAGCAGTTATGGCGGGATCAGTCAGCCCCAGCATTTT. Translated: CASSYGGISQPQHF.

The CDR3 bases are TGTGCCAGCAGGTTTCCTCACGGGAACACTGAAGCTTTCTTT. Its translation: CASRFPHGNTEAFF. The rearrangement uses TRBV6-5 and TRBJ1-1; D remains unclear. This CDR3 is 14 amino acids long. CDR1 is MNHEY, CDR2 SVGAGI, per germline. The V and J ends lost 6 bases and 1 base respectively, with 12 bases between them.

J is TRBJ1-1 and V is TRBV27, with a weak D call TRBD1 (5 bases). Trimming took off 2 bases at V and 8 bases at J, with 12 bases between the two ends. The V gene's germline CDR1 is MNHEY and CDR2 SMNVEV (reference sequence). The CDR3 consists of 13 residues. Here the CDR3 DNA reads TGTGCCAGCAGTTTAACGACAGAGCTAGAAGCTTTCTTT. Amino acids: CASSLTTELEAFF.

V usage is TRBV28 and J usage is TRBJ1-2; the match to TRBD1 covers 8 bases. Germline V gives CDR1 MDHEN, CDR2 SYDVKM. The V segment lost 3 bases and the J segment 7 bases; nucleotides outside the gene matches: 7. The CDR3 has 14 residues. The CDR3 DNA reads TGTGCCAGCAGTTTCCGGACAGGGTCGTTTGGCTACACCTTC. Translated, it gives CASSFRTGSFGYTF.